The source of this T cell receptor (beta chain) is a study of T cells in Graves' hyperthyroidism and ophthalmopathy. Regions amplified from RNA transcripts were the TCR beta CDR3 regions. An initial round of RT-PCR targeting the TCR CDR3 relied on the HTBI primer set. Via MiXCR, TCRdb re-called the multiplex PCR reads, giving one row per CDR3 protein. The table lists 250,000 to 300,000 distinct CDR3 sequences, just over 14% of them singletons, with roughly 13% in the top ten. Trimming removed 1 base from V and 13 bases from J, with 13 bases in between. The CDR3 totals 12 residues. CDR1 is MNHNS and CDR2 is SASEGT in the germline V gene. This clonotype appeared many times.

The receptor was isolated from a woman in her thirties or forties with Graves' hyperthyroidism that later progressed to Graves' ophthalmopathy. Sequenced input: blood. This chain joins TRBV6-1 and TRBJ2-5; D not certain. The CDR3 is CASSEVLLGPYF. CDR3 nucleotide sequence: TGTGCCAGCAGTGAAGTTCTTCTGGGCCCGTACTTC.